This TCR beta chain originates from a study of Graves' ophthalmopathy and Graves' hyperthyroidism. Study results and caveats: Most thyroid clonotypes with frequency above 0.001 were detected in blood too.

For repertoire sequencing, the TCR beta CDR3 regions were amplified from RNA transcripts. Second-round multiplex PCR came after first-round RT-PCR with HTBI primers. Via MiXCR, TCRdb re-called the multiplex PCR reads, giving one row per CDR3 protein. This table has under 400,000 distinct CDR3 sequences, around a sixth appearing once. CAS ≥3, NOSPECS ≥4, moderate-to-severe activity and duration under 3 months marked donors with ophthalmopathy. Patients with other autoimmune diseases, uncontrolled infections, pregnancy or lactation were excluded. Clinicians diagnosed using symptoms, serum thyroxine, TRAb, thyroid ultrasound and orbital computed tomography. This CDR3 comprises 15 residues. V lost 2 bases, J lost 2 bases, and 16 bases lay in between. From germline, CDR1 is GTSNPN and CDR2 SVGIG (reference sequence). This clonotype was observed at least ten times. The antigen remains unidentified.

The sample consisted of peripheral blood. This sequence originates from an adult man with Graves' ophthalmopathy. The chain employs TRBV30 and TRBJ2-7; perhaps D is TRBD1 or TRBD2 (5 bases each). CDR3 region: CAWSYAGTETYEQYF. As DNA, the CDR3 is TGTGCCTGGAGTTACGCCGGGACGGAAACCTACGAGCAGTACTTC.